This TCR beta chain originates from a study of PD-1 blockade in classical Hodgkin lymphoma. Germline CDR1 reads SGHRS; CDR2 reads YFSETQ. Trimming left V 2 bases short and J 3 bases short, with 12 bases between. There are 14 residues in the CDR3. TCRdb's copy holds only in-frame clones and misses some; the assay was immunoSEQ multiplex PCR. The table records 110,000 or so clones, over 85% of them present only once. Stated time point: cycle 4 day 1 (C4D1), after six to seven weeks of nivolumab. Relapse after autologous stem cell transplantation occurred in every patient, and brentuximab vedotin exposure varied. Study-wide results and caveats: The drivers behind the repertoire differences, possibly disease activity or prior therapy, remain undefined.

With regard to this clone: Its antigen is as yet unknown.

This clonotype was sampled from a human donor with classical Hodgkin lymphoma. This specimen consisted of peripheral blood mononuclear cells (PBMCs), obtained before the fourth cycle of nivolumab. The genes are TRBV5-1 and TRBJ2-7; D may be TRBD2 (7 bases). CDR3 sequence: CASSFQGRDYEQYF. The CDR3 DNA reads as TGCGCCAGCAGCTTTCAGGGGAGGGACTACGAGCAGTACTTC. Complete variable domain (other parts from reference TRBV5-1 and TRBJ2-7): KAGVTQTPRYLIKTRGQQVTLSCSPISGHRSVSWYQQTPGQGLQFLFEYFSETQRNKGNFPGRFSGRQFSNSRSEMNVSTLELGDSALYLCASSFQGRDYEQYFGPGTRLTVT.